This TCR beta chain emerged from a study of regulatory T cells in long-lasting Graves disease. This clonotype was detected a few times. This CDR3 spans 15 amino acids. Germline V gives CDR1 SEHNR, CDR2 FQNEAQ (reference sequence). V gave up 8 bases and J gave up 2 bases; unmatched junction bases: 9. The authors built TCR beta libraries using iRepertoire HTBI primers and Arm-PCR of CDR3 regions. MiXCR, run by TCRdb on the multiplex PCR reads, gives a single entry per CDR3 protein. The data hold some 410,000 distinct CDR3 sequences, with roughly 17% observed a single time. The time point is: newly diagnosed GD, antithyroid drugs for less than 3 months. RNA from PBMCs was the source of the TCR library. This sample was shared with a second study, whose subject was T cells in Graves' hyperthyroidism and ophthalmopathy.

Sequenced material: peripheral blood mononuclear cells (PBMCs), taken at new diagnosis, from a patient treated with antithyroid drugs. The sequence derives from a woman in her twenties or thirties with Graves disease. The J gene is TRBJ1-1, the V gene TRBV7-9, with TRBD1 matching over 9 bases. CDR3 sequence: CASVGGDRVNTEAFF. CDR3 in DNA: TGTGCCAGCGTCGGGGGGGACAGGGTAAACACTGAAGCTTTCTTT. The variable domain in full, with the rest retrieved from reference TRBV7-9 and TRBJ1-1, is DTGVSQNPRHKITKRGQNVTFRCDPISEHNRLYWYRQTLGQGPEFLTYFQNEAQLEKSRLLSDRFSAERPKGSFSTLEIQRTEQGDSAMYLCASVGGDRVNTEAFFGQGTRLTVV.